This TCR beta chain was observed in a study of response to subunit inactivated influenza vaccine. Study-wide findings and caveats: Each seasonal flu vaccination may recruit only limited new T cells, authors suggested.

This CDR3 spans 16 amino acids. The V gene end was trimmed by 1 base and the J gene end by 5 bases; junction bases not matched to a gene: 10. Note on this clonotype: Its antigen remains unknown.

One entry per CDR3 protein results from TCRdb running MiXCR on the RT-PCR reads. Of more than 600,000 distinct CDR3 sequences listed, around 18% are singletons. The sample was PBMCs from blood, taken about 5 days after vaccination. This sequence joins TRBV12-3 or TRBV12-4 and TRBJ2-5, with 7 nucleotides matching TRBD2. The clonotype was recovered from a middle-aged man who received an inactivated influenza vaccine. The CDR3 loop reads CASSLGAGEWGETQYF. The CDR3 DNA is TGTGCCAGCAGTTTAGGGGCGGGAGAGTGGGGGGAGACCCAGTACTTC.